These 10 T cell receptor beta chains were all obtained from the same sample, sequenced in a study of OX40 agonist ivuxolimab in advanced cancers. Assay used: immunoSEQ multiplex PCR; TCRdb lists only in-frame clones, some missing. The repertoire holds under 85,000 clones, with around 87% as singletons. The sample consisted of CD4+ or CD8+ T cells sorted from blood, taken in a trial of the OX40 agonist ivuxolimab. The source is an adult with an advanced solid tumor such as melanoma, head and neck, liver or kidney cancer.

This clone was detected ten times or more. This chain links TRBV6-6 with TRBJ2-7, with 8 bases aligning to TRBD1. After removal of 8 bases from V and 3 bases from J, the junction contained 6 bases not matched to a gene. Germline V gene lookup returns CDR1 MNHNY and CDR2 SVGAGI (reference sequence). The CDR3 runs 13 residues. The CDR3 region has the DNA TGTGCCAGCGAAGGACAGGGTGGCTACGAGCAGTACTTC. This translates into CASEGQGGYEQYF.

The chain recombines TRBV7-3 with TRBJ2-6, with D perhaps matching TRBD2 (6 bases). V lost 1 base to trimming and J lost 2 bases, with 12 bases between them. The CDR3 consists of 17 residues. Germline V CDR1 and CDR2: SGHTA, FQGTGA. CDR3 sequence reads: CASSLKRGEAGANVLTF. The DNA of the CDR3 is TGTGCCAGCAGCTTAAAAAGAGGGGAGGCTGGGGCCAACGTCCTGACTTTC.

The chain links TRBV7-3 to TRBJ2-2; the D gene is possibly TRBD1 (6 bases). CDR3 length equals 13 residues. Per the germline V gene, CDR1 is SGHTA and CDR2 is FQGTGA. V was pared by 4 bases and J by 6 bases, with 9 bases between. This CDR3 is CASSSQGPGELFF. CDR3 DNA: TGTGCCAGCAGCTCCCAGGGGCCCGGGGAGCTGTTTTTT.

The chain is built from TRBV5-4 and TRBJ1-4; D ambiguous. The CDR3 runs to 15 residues. Per the germline V gene, CDR1 is SGHNT and CDR2 is YYREEE (reference sequence). Trimming left V 4 bases short and J 4 bases short, with 14 bases between. CDR3 DNA sequence: TGTGCCAGCAGCCCTATGCCAGGCCTTAATGAAAAACTGTTTTTT. As protein: CASSPMPGLNEKLFF.

This clone was counted a few times. The rearrangement joins TRBV6-6 to TRBJ2-7; 7 bases match TRBD1. The CDR3 has 14 residues. Germline CDR1 MNHNY, CDR2 SVGAGI (reference sequence). V shed 6 bases, J shed 0 bases, and the junction held 5 bases outside the gene matches. CDR3 sequence reads: CASSLGQPSYEQYF. The CDR3 bases are TGTGCCAGCAGCCTGGGACAGCCCTCCTACGAGCAGTACTTC.

In DNA form, the CDR3 reads TGTGCCAGCAGCCAATGGACAGGGGGCTACGAGCAGTACTTC. The encoded protein is CASSQWTGGYEQYF. The chain combines TRBV14 with TRBJ2-7; 10 bases fit TRBD1. After removal of 2 bases from V and 3 bases from J, the junction contained 1 base not matched to a gene. Germline-derived CDR1 and CDR2 are SGHDN and FVKESK. The CDR3 covers 14 residues.

V is TRBV11-2 and J is TRBJ2-2; 9 nucleotides match TRBD1. Germline CDR1 SGHAT, CDR2 FQNNGV. V trimming: 1 base; J trimming: 4 bases; junction bases outside the gene matches: 1. There are 15 residues in the CDR3. The CDR3 bases are TGTGCCAGCAGCTTAGGGACAGGGGTCACCGGGGAGCTGTTTTTT. It encodes CASSLGTGVTGELFF.

V and J are TRBV7-9 and TRBJ1-2, with D perhaps TRBD1 (5 bases). Between the trimmed V and J ends, which lost 1 base and 7 bases, there was a span of 7 bases. Germline CDR1 reads SEHNR; CDR2 reads FQNEAQ (reference sequence). CDR3 length: 12 residues. CDR3 amino acids: CASSLGQGGYTF. The CDR3 DNA reads TGTGCCAGCAGCTTAGGGCAGGGTGGCTACACCTTC.

The V and J genes are TRBV5-1 and TRBJ2-7; TRBD1 agrees at 7 bases. The CDR3 is 13 residues long. In germline, CDR1 is SGHRS, CDR2 YFSETQ. V trimming: 0 bases; J trimming: 6 bases; junction bases outside the gene matches: 3. The CDR3 protein is CASSLGQGIEQYF. In DNA, the CDR3 is TGCGCCAGCAGCTTGGGACAGGGAATCGAGCAGTACTTC.

This chain joins TRBV11-2 and TRBJ2-3, with 10 bases identical to TRBD1. Germline CDR1 is SGHAT and CDR2 is FQNNGV. Unmatched junction bases numbered 10, after V lost 5 bases and J lost 8 bases. This CDR3 is 15 amino acids long. The CDR3 DNA sequence: TGTGCCAGCAGCCCACCGGGACAGGGGAGTGGTACGCAGTATTTT. It translates to CASSPPGQGSGTQYF.